This T cell receptor (beta chain) was observed in a study of molecular identifiers for immune sequencing clone quantification (dated by TCRdb to the late 2010s). With respect to the entire study: For a replicate experiment, RNA from roughly 20,000 or 100,000 naive CD8 T cells was divided into five aliquots, and four of the five aliquots were sequenced. CD8 T cells were used in a methods study to benchmark molecular-identifier clustering-based TCR repertoire sequencing (MIDCIRS) and TCR RNA copy counting.

This clonotype was seen a single time. It has no known antigen specificity. The junction departs from the called germline gene at one end, perhaps through a read error. Libraries of naive CD8 T cells were built from anywhere between roughly 17,000 and 1,100,000 sorted cells, with 10%, 30% or 50% of the purified RNA used. On a BD FACSAria II, naive CD8 T cells were FACS-sorted as CD8+CD4-CCR7+CD45RA+ and collected into RLT Plus buffer. Roughly ten TCR copies' worth of Jurkat RNA were spiked into about 20,000-1,100,000 naive CD8 T cell samples to test detection sensitivity. CD8 T cells were enriched using RosetteSep CD8+ T Cell Enrichment Cocktail and Ficoll-Paque, and the enriched cells then underwent ACK red cell lysis. From a lookup of the germline V gene, CDR1 and CDR2 are LGHNA and YSLEER. Inclusive of the bounding cysteine and phenylalanine, the CDR3 is 14 residues long. Only the CDR3 region is kept as DNA, spanning 42 bases read in frame from base 1.

What the authors observed across the whole study: Spiked-in Jurkat TCR RNA (about 10 copies' worth), which is not part of the donor repertoire, was contained in the naive libraries. When barcode sub-clustering was left out, chimeric consensus sequences inflated TCR diversity, with chimeras reaching as high as 47%. Identical TCR molecules sharing a barcode could cause highly expanded clone sizes to be underestimated. Modeling estimated around 3 recovered TCR RNA copies per cell, compared with about 10 by digital PCR, which implies about 32% capture efficiency. A single cell's worth of spiked-in Jurkat TCR RNA was reported detectable even among one million naive CD8 T cells. In CMV-specific effector cells, clones with more than 20 RNA copies contained over 99% of molecules, whereas in naive cells such clones contained under 1% of molecules.

Library preparation used PCR. Sequencing instrument: NextSeq 500. Bulk TCR libraries were generated as previously described, with the TCR primers listed in Table S5 used. The Qiagen AllPrep DNA/RNA kit was used to purify total RNA. Before analysis, reads from multiple sequencing runs of the same library were pooled. Per the authors' processing: Only reads with exact TCR constant sequence were kept, trimmed to 150 nt, and grouped by their 12-nt molecular barcodes. Reads within each barcode group were sub-clustered using a 15% Levenshtein threshold, and quality-weighted consensus sequences were constructed for each RNA molecule. Non-functional sequences were discarded, and so were lower-count sequences lying one edit away from another sequence. Based on fitting two negative binomial distributions, any barcode sub-cluster with under 20% of the maximum read count was discarded. TCRdb reran the public reads through fastp at Q25 and MiXCR, keeping productive beta chains. Every entry covers one CDR3 protein and lists the most common genes and DNA from its rows. TCRdb assigned the V and J calls; the authors' analysis was not used. Present in this sample are under 600,000 distinct CDR3 sequences, about a quarter of which were seen just once. The top ten hold approximately 0.76% of the sample.

The source is a human donor in good health. Some libraries in this study had Jurkat cell RNA spiked in. Sequencing used naive CD8+ T cells from blood, with Jurkat cell RNA spiked in. The label giving this sample's cell subset or site can be read as: FACS-sorted CD8+CD4-CCR7+CD45RA+ naive T cells. Here the chain combines TRBV4-3 and TRBJ1-1; the D gene cannot be named for sure. The CDR3 region: CASNQELPGTEAFF. The nucleotide sequence reads TGCGCCAGCAACCAAGAGCTGCCCGGCACTGAAGCTTTCTTT.